The clone carrying this T cell receptor (beta chain) was observed a single time. This entry comes from a study of control samples from healthy donors and cancer patients. This table comes from immunoSEQ multiplex PCR, and its TCRdb copy is limited to in-frame clones, with some not included. Of some 100,000 clones listed, roughly 88% are singletons. This clonotype was obtained from a man aged 30 to 45 in good health. The source material was blood.

CDR3 sequence reads: CASSTDRVISGANVLTF. CDR3 coding DNA: TGTGCCAGCTCAACGGACAGAGTAATCTCTGGGGCCAACGTCCTGACTTTC. The gene calls are TRBV18 and TRBJ2-6; the D gene is possibly TRBD1 (6 bases). Trimming cost V 5 bases and J 0 bases, with 14 bases left between them. CDR3 size: 17 residues. CDR1 is KGHSH, CDR2 LQKENI, per germline.